This T cell receptor beta chain comes out of a study of shared clonotypes between healthy human individuals. Study results and limitations: Generation probabilities of non-shared clonotypes were lower (relative to those shared by all four donors). Rarefaction analysis demonstrated incomplete sorted-subset sequencing notwithstanding large depth. A handful of donors held approximately 4.6% of naive CD4 clonotypes in common.

Points on this clone: Its antigen is unidentified.

The germline CDR1 and CDR2 sequences are SGHDT and YYEEEE. There are 15 residues in the CDR3. V gave up 0 bases and J gave up 1 base, with 10 bases separating them. Generated by immunoSEQ multiplex PCR, the TCRdb table keeps only in-frame clones and is missing some. This table holds approximately 980,000 clones, approximately 80% found once. Sequencing was carried out using memory CD4+ T cells sorted from blood. Subset in this sample: CD45RA-negative fraction. The chain links TRBV5-6 to TRBJ2-5; D might be TRBD1 (5 bases). The clonotype was recovered from a man aged 18 to 29 in good health. CDR3 region: CASSLGQGVQETQYF. The CDR3 DNA reads as TGTGCCAGCAGCTTGGGGCAAGGGGTCCAAGAGACCCAGTACTTC.